What follows are 12 T cell receptor beta chains derived from one specimen sequenced in a study of CD8+ T cells in alopecia areata. This sample's treatment: oral pan-JAK inhibitor, 5-10 mg twice daily. As part of sample collection, lesional scalp punch biopsies and peripheral blood were taken from alopecia areata patients. Sequencing relied on a cDNA template that was reverse transcribed from extracted RNA. Using immunoSEQ multiplex PCR, the repertoire was profiled, and TCRdb retains in-frame clones only, with some absent. The profile shows about 1,300 clones, approximately 82% of them singletons. The sample in question was skin, obtained at week 24, from a patient treated with tofacitinib. The receptors here all came from a human donor with alopecia areata.

J is TRBJ2-4 and V is TRBV19, with D perhaps matching TRBD1 (6 bases). The CDR3 is made up of 19 amino acids. The V gene lost 5 bases and the J gene lost 0 bases, with 23 bases spanning the gap. The germline V gene has CDR1 LNHDA and CDR2 SQIVND (reference sequence). The chain's CDR3 is CASSGVQGDFRAAKNIQYF. The CDR3 nucleotides are TGTGCCAGTAGTGGTGTACAGGGAGATTTTCGGGCAGCCAAAAACATTCAGTACTTC.

The rearrangement uses TRBV30 and TRBJ1-5; D not resolved. The CDR3 runs to 17 residues. The V gene's germline CDR1 is GTSNPN and CDR2 SVGIG (reference sequence). Trimming shortened V by 1 base and J by 4 bases, and 20 bases separated the two germline ends. CDR3 protein: CAWSGQPSYWQNQPQHF. Written as DNA, the CDR3 is TGTGCCTGGAGTGGCCAACCGTCGTATTGGCAAAATCAGCCCCAGCATTTT.

The chain uses TRBV6-5 and TRBJ2-7; TRBD1 aligns across 7 bases. V dropped 7 bases and J dropped 0; count of bases not matched to a gene: 3. The CDR3 spans 13 residues. Germline CDR1 MNHEY, CDR2 SVGAGI. DNA of the CDR3: TGTGCCAGCATGACAGGGAACTCCTACGAGCAGTACTTC. Its translation: CASMTGNSYEQYF.

This rearrangement joins TRBV2 to TRBJ2-7, with D hard to call. The length of the CDR3 is 15 residues. Germline V gives CDR1 SNHLY, CDR2 FYNNEI. V was clipped by 3 bases and J by 6 bases, with 18 bases between them. The CDR3 here is CASSDLSLGLGEQYF. CDR3 nucleotides: TGTGCCAGCAGTGATTTGTCTTTGGGGTTAGGCGAGCAGTACTTC.

The chain recombines TRBV29-1 with TRBJ1-3; D possibly corresponds to TRBD1 (6 bases). In germline, CDR1 is SQVTM, CDR2 ANQGSEA. V lost 4 bases and J 2 bases, leaving 6 bases between the germline ends. There are 12 residues in the CDR3. CDR3: CSVAGAGNTIYF. The CDR3 region has the DNA TGCAGCGTTGCAGGGGCTGGAAACACCATATATTTT.

The V and J genes are TRBV2 and TRBJ1-5; weak D call: TRBD1 (5 bases). The CDR3 length is 16 residues. Per germline, CDR1 SNHLY and CDR2 FYNNEI. V lost 2 bases and J lost 2, with 13 bases in between. The CDR3 DNA reads TGTGCCAGCAGTGAATTTGGGTTAGGGGGCAATCAGCCCCAGCATTTT. As protein: CASSEFGLGGNQPQHF.

The chain employs TRBV6-4 and TRBJ2-3; 10 nucleotides line up with TRBD2. Losses at the gene ends were 6 bases for V and 2 bases for J; bases not matched to a gene: 5. The CDR3 contains 15 residues. The germline CDR1 and CDR2 sequences are MRHNA and SNTAGT. CDR3 coding DNA: TGTGCCAGCAGCCTAACTAGCGGGGCCACAGATACGCAGTATTTT. Protein: CASSLTSGATDTQYF.

This clone was recorded once. This chain links TRBV18 with TRBJ2-1, with D possibly being TRBD1 or TRBD2 (5 bases each). V was shortened by 0 bases and J by 7 bases, with 10 bases between the two germline ends. Germline V CDR1 and CDR2: KGHSH, LQKENI. The CDR3 has 14 residues. The DNA for the CDR3 is TGTGCCAGCTCACCACCGATCAGGGAGAATGAGCAGTTCTTC. It translates to CASSPPIRENEQFF.

The rearrangement joins TRBV2 to TRBJ2-4; either TRBD1 or TRBD2 may fit D (5 bases each). The CDR3 spans 12 residues. The germline CDR1 and CDR2 sequences are SNHLY and FYNNEI. V was shortened by 6 bases and J by 8 bases, with 11 bases between the two germline ends. The CDR3 DNA reads TGTGCCAGCAGGGGACCGGAGGACATTCAGTACTTC. Its translation: CASRGPEDIQYF.

This clone was recorded only once. This chain joins TRBV5-1 and TRBJ1-1; no definite D call. The CDR3 consists of 15 residues. Trimming cost V 1 base and J 1 base, with 11 bases left between them. The germline gives CDR1 SGHRS, CDR2 YFSETQ. CDR3 bases: TGCGCCAGCAGCTTGTCGTCCCTGGGGAACACTGAAGCTTTCTTT. It codes for CASSLSSLGNTEAFF.

The DNA of the CDR3 is TGTGCCAGCACGACTAGCGGGGGGACAGATACGCAGTATTTT. It encodes CASTTSGGTDTQYF. The J gene is TRBJ2-3, the V gene TRBV9, with TRBD2 identical over 13 bases. V gave up 6 bases and J gave up 3 bases; unmatched junction bases: 1. The CDR3 covers 14 residues. CDR1 and CDR2 (germline): SGDLS, YYNGEE.

This clone occurred a few times. This chain joins TRBV2 and TRBJ1-1; 12 bases are shared with TRBD1. V gave up 8 bases and J gave up 1 base; unmatched junction bases: 11. The CDR3 is made up of 17 amino acids. The germline gives CDR1 SNHLY, CDR2 FYNNEI. This CDR3 is CASSQVGTGGRNTEAFF. The CDR3 nucleotides are TGTGCCAGCTCCCAGGTGGGGACAGGGGGCCGGAACACTGAAGCTTTCTTT.